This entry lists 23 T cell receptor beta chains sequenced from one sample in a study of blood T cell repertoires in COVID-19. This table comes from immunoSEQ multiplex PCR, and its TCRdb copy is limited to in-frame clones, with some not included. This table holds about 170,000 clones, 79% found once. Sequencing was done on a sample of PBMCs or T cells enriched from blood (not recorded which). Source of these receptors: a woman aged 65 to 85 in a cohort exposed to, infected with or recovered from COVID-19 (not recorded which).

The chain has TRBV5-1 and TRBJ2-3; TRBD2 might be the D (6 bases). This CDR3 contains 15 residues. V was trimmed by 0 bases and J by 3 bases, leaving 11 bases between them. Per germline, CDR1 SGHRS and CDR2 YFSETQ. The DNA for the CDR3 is TGCGCCAGCAGCTTGGGTGCGGGGATGACAGATACGCAGTATTTT. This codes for CASSLGAGMTDTQYF.

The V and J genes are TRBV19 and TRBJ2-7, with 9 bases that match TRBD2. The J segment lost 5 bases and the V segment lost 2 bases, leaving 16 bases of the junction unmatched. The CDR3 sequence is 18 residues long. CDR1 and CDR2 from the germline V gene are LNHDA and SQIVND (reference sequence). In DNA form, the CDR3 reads TGTGCCAGTAGTATAAGGGCTGGAATAGCGGGGGCCCCCCACGAGCAGTACTTC. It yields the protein CASSIRAGIAGAPHEQYF.

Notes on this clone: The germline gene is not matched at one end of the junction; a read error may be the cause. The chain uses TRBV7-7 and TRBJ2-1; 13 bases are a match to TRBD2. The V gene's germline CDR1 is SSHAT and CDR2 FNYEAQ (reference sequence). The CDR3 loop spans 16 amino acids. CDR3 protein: CASSLAGLAGYNEQFF. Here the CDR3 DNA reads TGTGCTAGCAGCTTAGCGGGACTAGCGGGGTACAATGAGCAGTTCTTC. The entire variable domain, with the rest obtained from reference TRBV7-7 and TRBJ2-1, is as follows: GAGVSQSPRYKVTKRGQDVTLRCDPISSHATLYWYQQALGQGPEFLTYFNYEAQPDKSGLPSDRFSAERPEGSISTLTIQRTEQRDSAMYRCASSLAGLAGYNEQFFGPGTRLTVL.

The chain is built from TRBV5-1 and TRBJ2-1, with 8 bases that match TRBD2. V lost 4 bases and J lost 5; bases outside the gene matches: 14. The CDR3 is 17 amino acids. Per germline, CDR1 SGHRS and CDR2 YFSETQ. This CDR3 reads CASSTRPGVSGNNEQFF. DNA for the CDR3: TGCGCCAGCAGCACCCGACCAGGGGTTAGCGGGAACAATGAGCAGTTCTTC.

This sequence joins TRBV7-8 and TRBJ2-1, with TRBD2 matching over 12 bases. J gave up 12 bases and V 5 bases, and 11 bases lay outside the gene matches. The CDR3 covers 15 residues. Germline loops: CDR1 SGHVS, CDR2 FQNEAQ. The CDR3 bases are TGTGCCAGCAGCCTATCGGGACTAGCGGGCCAGGGGCAGTTCTTC. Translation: CASSLSGLAGQGQFF. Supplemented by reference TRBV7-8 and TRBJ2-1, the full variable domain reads GAGVSQSPRYKVAKRGQDVALRCDPISGHVSLFWYQQALGQGPEFLTYFQNEAQLDKSGLPSDRFFAERPEGSVSTLKIQRTQQEDSAVYLCASSLSGLAGQGQFFGPGTRLTVL.

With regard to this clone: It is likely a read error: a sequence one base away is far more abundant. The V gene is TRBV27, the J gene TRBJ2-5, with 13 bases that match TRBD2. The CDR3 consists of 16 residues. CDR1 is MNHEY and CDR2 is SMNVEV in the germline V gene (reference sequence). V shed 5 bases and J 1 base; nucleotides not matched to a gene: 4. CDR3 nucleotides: TGTGCCAGCAGTCTGGGACTAGCGGGGCTCCAAGAGACCCAGTACTTC. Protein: CASSLGLAGLQETQYF.

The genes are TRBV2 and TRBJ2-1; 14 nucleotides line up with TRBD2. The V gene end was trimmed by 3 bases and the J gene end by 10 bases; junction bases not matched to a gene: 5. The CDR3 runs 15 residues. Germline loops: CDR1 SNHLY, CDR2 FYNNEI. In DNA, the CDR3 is TGTGCCAGCAGTGAGGGACTAGCGGGAGCAAAAGAGCAGTTCTTC. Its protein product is CASSEGLAGAKEQFF.

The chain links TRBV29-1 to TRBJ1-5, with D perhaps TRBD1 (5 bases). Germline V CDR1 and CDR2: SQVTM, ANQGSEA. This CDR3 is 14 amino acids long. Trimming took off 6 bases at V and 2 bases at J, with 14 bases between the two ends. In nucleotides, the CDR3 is TGCAGCGTGGCGCAGGGAACGGGCAATCAGCCCCAGCATTTT. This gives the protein CSVAQGTGNQPQHF.

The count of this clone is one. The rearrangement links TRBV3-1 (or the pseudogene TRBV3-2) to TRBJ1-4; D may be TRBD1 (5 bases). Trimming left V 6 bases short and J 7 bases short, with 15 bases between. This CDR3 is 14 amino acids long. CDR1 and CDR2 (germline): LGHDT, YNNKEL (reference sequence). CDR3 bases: TGTGCCAGCAGGGTTCAGGGAAGGGGTGAAAAACTGTTTTTT. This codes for CASRVQGRGEKLFF.

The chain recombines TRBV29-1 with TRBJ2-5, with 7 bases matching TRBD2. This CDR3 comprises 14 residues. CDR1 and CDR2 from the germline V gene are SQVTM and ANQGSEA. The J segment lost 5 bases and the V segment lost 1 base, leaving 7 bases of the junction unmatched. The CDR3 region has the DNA TGCAGCGTTGAAGGGGGGGGAGGGCATGAGACCCAGTACTTC. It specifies CSVEGGGGHETQYF.

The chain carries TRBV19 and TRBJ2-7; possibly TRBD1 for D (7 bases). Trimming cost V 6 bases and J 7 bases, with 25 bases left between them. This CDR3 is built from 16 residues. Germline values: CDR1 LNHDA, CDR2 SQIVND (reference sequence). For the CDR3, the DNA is TGTGCCAGTAGCGGGGGCAGGGGGTTTCTTTACGAGGAGCAGTACTTC. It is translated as CASSGGRGFLYEEQYF.

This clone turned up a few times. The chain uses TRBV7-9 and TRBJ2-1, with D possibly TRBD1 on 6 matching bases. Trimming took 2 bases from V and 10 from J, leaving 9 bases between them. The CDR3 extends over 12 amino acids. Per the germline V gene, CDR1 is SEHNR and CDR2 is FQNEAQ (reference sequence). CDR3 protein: CASSLFTGEQFF. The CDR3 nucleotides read TGTGCCAGCAGCTTATTTACAGGGGAGCAGTTCTTC.

The CDR3 sequence: CASRPGQGFYYTF. The CDR3 nucleotides read TGTGCCAGCAGGCCGGGACAGGGATTTTACTACACCTTC. The chain recombines TRBV12-3 or TRBV12-4 with TRBJ1-2, with 9 bases identical to TRBD1. CDR3 size: 13 residues. The V and J ends lost 6 bases and 10 bases, in that order; junction bases with no gene match: 9.

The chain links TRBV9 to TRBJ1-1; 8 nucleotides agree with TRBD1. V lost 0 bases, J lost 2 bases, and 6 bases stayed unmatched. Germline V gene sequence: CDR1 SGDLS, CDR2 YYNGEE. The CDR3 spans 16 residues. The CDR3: CASSVGVTGGNTEAFF. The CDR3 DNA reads TGTGCCAGCAGCGTAGGGGTAACAGGGGGAAACACTGAAGCTTTCTTT.

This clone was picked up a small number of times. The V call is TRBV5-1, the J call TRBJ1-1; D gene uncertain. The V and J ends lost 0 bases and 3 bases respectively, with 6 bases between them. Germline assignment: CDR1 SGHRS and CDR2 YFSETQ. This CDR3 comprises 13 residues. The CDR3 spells CASSLGQDTEAFF. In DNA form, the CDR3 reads TGCGCCAGCAGCTTGGGTCAGGACACTGAAGCTTTCTTT.

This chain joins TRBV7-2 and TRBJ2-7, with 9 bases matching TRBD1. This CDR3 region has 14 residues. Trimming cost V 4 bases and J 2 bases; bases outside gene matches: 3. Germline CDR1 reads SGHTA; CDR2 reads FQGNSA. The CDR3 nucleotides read TGTGCCAGCAGCTCCAGACAGGGGGCCTACGAGCAGTACTTC. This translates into CASSSRQGAYEQYF.

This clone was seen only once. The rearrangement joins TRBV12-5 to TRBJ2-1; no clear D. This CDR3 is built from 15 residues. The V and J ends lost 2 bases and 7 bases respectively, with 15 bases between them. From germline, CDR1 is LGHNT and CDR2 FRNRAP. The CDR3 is CASGLRRGADNEQFF. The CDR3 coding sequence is TGTGCTAGTGGTTTGAGAAGAGGTGCAGATAATGAGCAGTTCTTC.

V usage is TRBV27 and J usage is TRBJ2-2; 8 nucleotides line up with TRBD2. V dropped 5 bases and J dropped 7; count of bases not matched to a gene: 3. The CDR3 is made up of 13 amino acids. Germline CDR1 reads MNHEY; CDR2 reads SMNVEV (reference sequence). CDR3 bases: TGTGCCAGCAGTCTAAGCGGGAGCGGGGAGCTGTTTTTT. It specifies CASSLSGSGELFF.

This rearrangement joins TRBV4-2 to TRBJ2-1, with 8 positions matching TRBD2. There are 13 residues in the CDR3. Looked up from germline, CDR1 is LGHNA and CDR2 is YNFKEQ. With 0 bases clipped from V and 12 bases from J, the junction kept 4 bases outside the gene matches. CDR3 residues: CASSQDGGGWQFF. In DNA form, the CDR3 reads TGTGCCAGCAGCCAAGACGGGGGGGGATGGCAGTTCTTC.

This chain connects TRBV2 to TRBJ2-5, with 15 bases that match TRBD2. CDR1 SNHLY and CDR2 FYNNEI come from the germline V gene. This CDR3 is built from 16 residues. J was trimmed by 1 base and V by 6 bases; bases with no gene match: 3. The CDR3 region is CASRGLAGGSQETQYF. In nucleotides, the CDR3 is TGTGCCAGCAGGGGACTAGCGGGAGGAAGCCAAGAGACCCAGTACTTC.

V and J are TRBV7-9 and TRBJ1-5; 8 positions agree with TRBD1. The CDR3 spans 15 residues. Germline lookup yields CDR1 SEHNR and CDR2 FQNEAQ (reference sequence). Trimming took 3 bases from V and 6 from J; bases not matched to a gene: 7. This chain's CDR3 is CASSLGTGHVQPQHF. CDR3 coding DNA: TGTGCCAGCAGCTTGGGGACAGGCCACGTTCAGCCCCAGCATTTT.

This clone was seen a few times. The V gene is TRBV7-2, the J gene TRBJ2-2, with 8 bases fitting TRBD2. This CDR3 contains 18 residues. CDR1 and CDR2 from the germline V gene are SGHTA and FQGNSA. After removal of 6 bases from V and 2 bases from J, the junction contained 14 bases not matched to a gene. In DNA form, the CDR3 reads TGTGCCAGCAGTTGGACATTCAGTAGCGGGGTAAACACCGGGGAGCTGTTTTTT. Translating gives CASSWTFSSGVNTGELFF.

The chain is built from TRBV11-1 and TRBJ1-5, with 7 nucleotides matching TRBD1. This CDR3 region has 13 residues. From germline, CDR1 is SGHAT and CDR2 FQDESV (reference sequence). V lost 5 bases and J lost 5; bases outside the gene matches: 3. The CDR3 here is CASSITGDQPQHF. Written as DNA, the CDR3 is TGTGCCAGCAGCATAACAGGGGATCAGCCCCAGCATTTT.